Described below is a single T cell receptor beta chain sequence and its context. The sample comes from a study of long-term antiretroviral therapy in people with HIV. V was shortened by 3 bases and J by 5 bases, with 8 bases between the two germline ends. This CDR3 region has 13 residues. Germline CDR1 reads SGDLS; CDR2 reads YYNGEE. Investigators performed immunoSEQ version v3.0 at survey level. Assay used: immunoSEQ multiplex PCR; TCRdb lists only in-frame clones, some missing. Counted here are 5,500 to 7,000 clones, roughly 80% occurring once; the ten biggest clones make up roughly a sixth. Every donor had one or more pre-ART and two or more post-ART PBMC samples.

The sample here was unsorted PBMCs, taken 0.5 years before starting antiretroviral therapy. The chain joins TRBV9 to TRBJ2-2, with D perhaps matching TRBD1 or TRBD2 (5 bases each). The sequence came from a man aged 35 to 55 with HIV. In DNA form, the CDR3 reads TGTGCCAGCAGCGCCTGGGGGACCGGGGAGCTGTTTTTT. The encoded protein is CASSAWGTGELFF.